Shown below are 2 T cell receptor beta chains from a single sample sequenced in a study of blood T cell repertoires in COVID-19. Only in-frame clones appear in the TCRdb table, and some are missing; sequencing was by immunoSEQ multiplex PCR. The sample has more than 200,000 clones; 88% are singletons. Sequenced: peripheral blood. The receptor source for this set is a man aged 35 to 55 with acute or convalescent COVID-19.

J is TRBJ2-3 and V is TRBV4-3; 12 bases are a match to TRBD2. Germline V gene lookup returns CDR1 LGHNA and CDR2 YSLEER. This CDR3 has 18 residues. Trimming at V came to 0 bases and at J to 3 bases, leaving 7 bases not matched to a gene. Here the CDR3 DNA reads TGCGCCAGCAGCCAAGATCACCCACTAGCGGGAGGTACAGATACGCAGTATTTT. The encoded protein is CASSQDHPLAGGTDTQYF.

The genes are TRBV3-1 (or the pseudogene TRBV3-2) and TRBJ2-3; no clear D. V dropped 4 bases and J dropped 2 bases, with 10 bases sitting between them. The CDR3 loop spans 14 amino acids. Germline CDR1 reads LGHDT; CDR2 reads YNNKEL (reference sequence). CDR3 DNA: TGTGCCAGCAGCCTAGGAGTCGCCACAGATACGCAGTATTTT. Its translation is CASSLGVATDTQYF.